A single TCR beta chain is shown here with its context. The antigen remains unidentified. These data originate in a study of T-cell reconstitution after alpha-beta-depleted transplantation in children. Molecular barcoding with unique molecular identifiers was used for the TCRbeta library. MiXCR was run by TCRdb on the PCR reads, yielding one entry per CDR3 protein. The sample has about 140,000 distinct CDR3 sequences, about 8.8% seen once. Broader study findings: Reportedly, only several hundred clones from non-depleted graft cells drove alpha-beta T-cell counts at about two months. Newly generated T cells supplied most T-cell counts and diversity one year post-transplant.

CDR1 LGHNA and CDR2 YSLEER come from the germline V gene. The CDR3 is made up of 15 amino acids. J was trimmed by 4 bases and V by 0 bases; bases with no gene match: 5. The chain couples TRBV4-3 to TRBJ2-5; 7 bases line up with TRBD1. This receptor was identified in a female patient between 2 and 10 years old who had a stem cell transplant for congenital amegakaryocytic thrombocytopenia, so the T cells may come from the graft donor. Sequenced material: PBMCs, mostly from graft donor cells, taken 180 days after TCRalphabeta/CD19-depleted stem cell transplant. DNA for the CDR3: TGCGCCAGCAGCCAAGAGGGCGCAGGGGGAGAGACCCAGTACTTC. Amino acids: CASSQEGAGGETQYF.